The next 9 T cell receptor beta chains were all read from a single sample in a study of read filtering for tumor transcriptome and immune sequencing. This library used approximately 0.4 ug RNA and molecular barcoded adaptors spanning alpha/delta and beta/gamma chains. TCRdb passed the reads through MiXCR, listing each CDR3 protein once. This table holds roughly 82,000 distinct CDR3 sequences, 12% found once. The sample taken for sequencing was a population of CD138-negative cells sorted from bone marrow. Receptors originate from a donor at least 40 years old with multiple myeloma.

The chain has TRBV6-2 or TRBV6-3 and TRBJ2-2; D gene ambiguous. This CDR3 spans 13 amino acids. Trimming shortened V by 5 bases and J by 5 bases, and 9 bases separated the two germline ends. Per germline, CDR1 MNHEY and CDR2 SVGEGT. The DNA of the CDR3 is TGTGCCAGCAGTAAAGGTCGAACCGGGGAGCTGTTTTTT. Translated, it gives CASSKGRTGELFF.

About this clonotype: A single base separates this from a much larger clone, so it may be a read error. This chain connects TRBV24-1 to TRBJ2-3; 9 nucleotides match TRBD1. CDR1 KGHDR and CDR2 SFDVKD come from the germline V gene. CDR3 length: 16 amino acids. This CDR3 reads CTTSDLQGASTDTQYF. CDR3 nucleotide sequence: TGTACCACCAGTGATCTACAGGGGGCCAGCACAGATACGCAGTATTTT.

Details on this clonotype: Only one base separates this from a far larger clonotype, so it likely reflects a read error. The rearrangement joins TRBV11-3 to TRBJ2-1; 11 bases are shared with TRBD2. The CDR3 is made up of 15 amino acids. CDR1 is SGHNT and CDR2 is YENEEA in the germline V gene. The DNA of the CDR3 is TGTGCCGGCAGCCTAGGGACTAGCGGCCACAATGAGCAGTTCTTC. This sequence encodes CAGSLGTSGHNEQFF.

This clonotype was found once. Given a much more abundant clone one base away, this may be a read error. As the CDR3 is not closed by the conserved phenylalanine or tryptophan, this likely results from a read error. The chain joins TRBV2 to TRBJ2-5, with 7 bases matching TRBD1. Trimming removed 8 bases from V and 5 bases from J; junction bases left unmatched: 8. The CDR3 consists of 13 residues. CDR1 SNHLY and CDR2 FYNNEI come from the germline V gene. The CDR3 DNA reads TGTGCCAGCTCTCAGGGGGTTGTGGAGACCCAGTACTCC. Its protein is CASSQGVVETQYS.

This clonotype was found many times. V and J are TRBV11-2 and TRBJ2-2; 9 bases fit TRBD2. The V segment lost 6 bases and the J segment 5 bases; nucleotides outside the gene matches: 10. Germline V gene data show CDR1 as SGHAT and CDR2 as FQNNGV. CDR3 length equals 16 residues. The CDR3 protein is CASSPPSGIYTGELFF. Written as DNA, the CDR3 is TGTGCCAGCAGTCCCCCTAGCGGGATCTATACCGGGGAGCTGTTTTTT.

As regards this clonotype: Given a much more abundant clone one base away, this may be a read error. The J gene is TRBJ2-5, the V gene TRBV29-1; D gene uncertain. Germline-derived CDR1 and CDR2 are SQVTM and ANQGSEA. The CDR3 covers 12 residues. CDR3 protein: CCVEYLGETQYF. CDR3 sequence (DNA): TGCTGCGTTGAATACCTAGGGGAGACCCAGTACTTC.

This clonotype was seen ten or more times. In nucleotides, the CDR3 is TGCAGTGCTAGAGATGCAATCCGAGGTGGCTACACCTTC. Protein sequence: CSARDAIRGGYTF. The J gene is TRBJ1-2, the V gene TRBV20-1; no firm D call. The V and J ends lost 0 bases and 7 bases respectively, with 12 bases between them. Germline loops: CDR1 DFQATT, CDR2 SNEGSKA (reference sequence). The CDR3 is 13 residues long.

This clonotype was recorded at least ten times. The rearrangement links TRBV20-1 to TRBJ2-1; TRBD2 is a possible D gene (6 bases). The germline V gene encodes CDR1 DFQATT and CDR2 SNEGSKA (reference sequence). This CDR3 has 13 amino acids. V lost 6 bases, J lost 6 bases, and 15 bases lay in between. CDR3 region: CSAAGPRANEQFF. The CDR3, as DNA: TGCAGTGCAGCGGGCCCTCGGGCCAATGAGCAGTTCTTC.

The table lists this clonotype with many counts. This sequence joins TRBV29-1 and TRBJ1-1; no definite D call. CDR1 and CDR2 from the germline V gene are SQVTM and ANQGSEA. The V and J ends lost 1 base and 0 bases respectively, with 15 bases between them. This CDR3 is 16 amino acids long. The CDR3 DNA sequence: TGCAGCGTTGAAGTAGGCGCAGCCACTATGAACACTGAAGCTTTCTTT. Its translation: CSVEVGAATMNTEAFF.